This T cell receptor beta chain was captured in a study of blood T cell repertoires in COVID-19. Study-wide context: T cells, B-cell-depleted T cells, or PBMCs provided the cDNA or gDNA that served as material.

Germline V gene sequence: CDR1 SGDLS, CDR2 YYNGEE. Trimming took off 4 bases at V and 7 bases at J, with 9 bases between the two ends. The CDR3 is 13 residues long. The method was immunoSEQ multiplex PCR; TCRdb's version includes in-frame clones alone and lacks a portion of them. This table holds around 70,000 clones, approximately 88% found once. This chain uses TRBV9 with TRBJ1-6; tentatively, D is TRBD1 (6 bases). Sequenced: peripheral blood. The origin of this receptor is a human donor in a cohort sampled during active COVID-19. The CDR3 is CASSSTGNSPLHF. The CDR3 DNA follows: TGTGCCAGCAGCTCTACAGGGAATTCACCCCTCCACTTT.